The clone carrying this T cell receptor (beta chain) was observed a handful of times. No antigen is known for it. MiXCR, run by TCRdb on the 5' RACE reads, gives a single entry per CDR3 protein. Here the sample spans 430,000 or so distinct CDR3 sequences, 24% being singletons. This entry is derived from a study of identical twins. Study-wide results and limits: Part of the zero-insertion signal could reflect confounding by invariant MAIT and iNKT cells.

Germline V lookup: CDR1 SGHVS, CDR2 FQNEAQ. V lost 4 bases, J lost 1 base, and 10 bases lay in between. CDR3 length equals 14 residues. The same specimen was also included in a second study, on T cells expressing NK-cell markers. That paper adds: Seven donors tested HCMV-seropositive and one tested seronegative among the eight sequenced. The use of an anti-gamma-delta TCR antibody, which was added in several experiments, restricted sorting to T cells expressing alpha-beta TCR. Dominant NKG2C+ clonotype frequencies of about 1.0-8% of CD8+ T cells were measured in about six donors.

Source material: CD4+ T cells sorted from blood. The TCR sequence derives from a woman aged 18-35 years in good health. The rearrangement joins TRBV7-8 to TRBJ2-5, with D uncertain. As DNA, the CDR3 is TGTGCCAGCAGCTCCATTCGACTCCAAGAGACCCAGTACTTC. It yields the protein CASSSIRLQETQYF.